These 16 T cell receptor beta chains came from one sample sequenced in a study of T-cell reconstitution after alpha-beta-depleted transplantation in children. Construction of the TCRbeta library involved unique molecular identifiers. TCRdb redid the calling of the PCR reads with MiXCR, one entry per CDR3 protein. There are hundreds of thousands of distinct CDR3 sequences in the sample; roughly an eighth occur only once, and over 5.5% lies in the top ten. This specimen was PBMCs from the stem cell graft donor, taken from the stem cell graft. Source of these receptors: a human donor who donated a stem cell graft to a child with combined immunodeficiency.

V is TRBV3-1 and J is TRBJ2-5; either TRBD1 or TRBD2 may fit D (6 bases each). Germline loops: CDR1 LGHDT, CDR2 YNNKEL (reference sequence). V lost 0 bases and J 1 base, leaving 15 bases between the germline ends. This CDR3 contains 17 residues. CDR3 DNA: TGTGCCAGCAGCCAAGATTGGTGGGAGGACAGCCAAGAGACCCAGTACTTC. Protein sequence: CASSQDWWEDSQETQYF.

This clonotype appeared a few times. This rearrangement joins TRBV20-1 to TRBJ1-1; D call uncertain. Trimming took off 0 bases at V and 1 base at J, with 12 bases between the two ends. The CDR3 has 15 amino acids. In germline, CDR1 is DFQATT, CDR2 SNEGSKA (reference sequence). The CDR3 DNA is TGCAGTGCTAGAGACCCTGGCAGGACGAACACTGAAGCTTTCTTT. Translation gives CSARDPGRTNTEAFF.

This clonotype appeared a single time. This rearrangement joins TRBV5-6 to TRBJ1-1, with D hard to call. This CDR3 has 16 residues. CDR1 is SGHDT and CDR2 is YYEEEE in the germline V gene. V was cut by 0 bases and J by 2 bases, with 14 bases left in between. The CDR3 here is CASSLALTVFNTEAFF. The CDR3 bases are TGTGCCAGCAGCTTGGCTCTAACAGTATTCAACACTGAAGCTTTCTTT.

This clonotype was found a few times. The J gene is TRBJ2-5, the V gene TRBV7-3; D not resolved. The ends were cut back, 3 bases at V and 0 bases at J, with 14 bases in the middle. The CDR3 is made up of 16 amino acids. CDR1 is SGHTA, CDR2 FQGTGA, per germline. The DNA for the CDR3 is TGTGCCAGCAGCTTGAGTCCCGACTCGAACCAAGAGACCCAGTACTTC. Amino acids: CASSLSPDSNQETQYF.

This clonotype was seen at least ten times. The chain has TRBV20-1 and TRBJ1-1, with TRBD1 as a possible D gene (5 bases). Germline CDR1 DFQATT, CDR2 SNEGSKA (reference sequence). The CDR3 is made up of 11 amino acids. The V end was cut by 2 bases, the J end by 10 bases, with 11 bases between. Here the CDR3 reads CSARLGTSAFF. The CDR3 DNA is TGCAGTGCTAGACTTGGGACGTCAGCTTTCTTT.

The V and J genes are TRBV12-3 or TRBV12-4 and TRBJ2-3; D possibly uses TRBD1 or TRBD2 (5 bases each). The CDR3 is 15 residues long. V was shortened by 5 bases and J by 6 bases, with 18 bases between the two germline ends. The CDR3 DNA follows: TGTGCCAGCAGTCTGAGCGGTTTAGGGGTGGATACGCAGTATTTT. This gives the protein CASSLSGLGVDTQYF.

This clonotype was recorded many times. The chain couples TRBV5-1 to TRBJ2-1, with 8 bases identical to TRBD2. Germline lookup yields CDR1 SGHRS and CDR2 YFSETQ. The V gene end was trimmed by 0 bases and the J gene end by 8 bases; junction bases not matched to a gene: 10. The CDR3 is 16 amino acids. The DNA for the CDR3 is TGCGCCAGCAGCTTGGCTTTAAGCGGGAGCCTCGATGAGCAGTTCTTC. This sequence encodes CASSLALSGSLDEQFF.

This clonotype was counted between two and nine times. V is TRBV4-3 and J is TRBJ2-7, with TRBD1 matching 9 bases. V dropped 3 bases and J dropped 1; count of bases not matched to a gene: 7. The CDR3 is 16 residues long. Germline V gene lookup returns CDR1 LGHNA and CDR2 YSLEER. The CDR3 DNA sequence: TGCGCCAGCAGCCAGGACACAGGGGGCAGATCCTACGAGCAGTACTTC. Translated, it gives CASSQDTGGRSYEQYF.

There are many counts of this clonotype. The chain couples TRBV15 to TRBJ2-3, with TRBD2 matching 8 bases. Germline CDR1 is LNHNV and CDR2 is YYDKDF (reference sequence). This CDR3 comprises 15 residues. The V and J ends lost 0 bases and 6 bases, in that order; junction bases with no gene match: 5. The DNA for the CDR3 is TGTGCCACCAGCAGAGACCCGGGGGGGCGTGATACGCAGTATTTT. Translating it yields CATSRDPGGRDTQYF. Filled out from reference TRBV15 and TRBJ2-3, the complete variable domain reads DAMVIQNPRYQVTQFGKPVTLSCSQTLNHNVMYWYQQKSSQAPKLLFHYYDKDFNNEADTPDNFQSRRPNTSFCFLDIRSPGLGDTAMYLCATSRDPGGRDTQYFGPGTRLTVL.

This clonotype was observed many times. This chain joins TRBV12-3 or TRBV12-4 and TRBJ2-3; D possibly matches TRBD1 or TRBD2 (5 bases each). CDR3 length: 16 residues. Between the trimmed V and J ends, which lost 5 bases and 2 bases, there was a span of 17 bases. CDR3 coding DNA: TGTGCCAGCAGTCCCCGGGGCGGCAGGCCCACAGATACGCAGTATTTT. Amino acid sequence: CASSPRGGRPTDTQYF.

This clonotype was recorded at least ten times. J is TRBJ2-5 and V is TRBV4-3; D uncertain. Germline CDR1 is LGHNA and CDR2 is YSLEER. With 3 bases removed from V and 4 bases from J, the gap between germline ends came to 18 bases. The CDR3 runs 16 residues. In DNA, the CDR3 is TGCGCCAGCAGCCAGGGAAGAGTTAGAGACGGAGAGACCCAGTACTTC. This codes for CASSQGRVRDGETQYF.

The CDR3 sequence: CASSLRRTTNFHYEQYF. The CDR3 DNA follows: TGTGCCAGCAGCTTAAGGAGGACGACGAATTTCCACTACGAGCAGTACTTC. The chain joins TRBV7-8 to TRBJ2-7, with D possibly being TRBD2 (5 bases). V lost 2 bases and J 3 bases, leaving 20 bases between the germline ends. Germline CDR1 reads SGHVS; CDR2 reads FQNEAQ. The CDR3 runs to 17 residues.

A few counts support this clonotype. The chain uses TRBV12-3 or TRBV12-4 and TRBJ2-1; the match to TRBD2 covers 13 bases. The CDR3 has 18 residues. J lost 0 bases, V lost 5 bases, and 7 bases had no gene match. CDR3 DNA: TGTGCCAGCAGTCCGAGACTAGCGGGAGGTTACTCCTACAATGAGCAGTTCTTC. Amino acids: CASSPRLAGGYSYNEQFF.

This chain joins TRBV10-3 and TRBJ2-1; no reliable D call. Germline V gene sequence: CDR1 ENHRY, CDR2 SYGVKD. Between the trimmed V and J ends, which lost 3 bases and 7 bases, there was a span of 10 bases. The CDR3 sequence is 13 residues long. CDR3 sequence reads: CAISDPKRNEQFF. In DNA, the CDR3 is TGTGCCATCAGTGACCCGAAGAGGAATGAGCAGTTCTTC.

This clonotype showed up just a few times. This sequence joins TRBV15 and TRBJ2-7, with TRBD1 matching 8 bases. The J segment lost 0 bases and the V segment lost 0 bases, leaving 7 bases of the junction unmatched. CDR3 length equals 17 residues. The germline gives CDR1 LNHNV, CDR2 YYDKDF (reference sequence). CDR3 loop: CATSRDWAGGASYEQYF. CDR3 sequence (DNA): TGTGCCACCAGCAGAGATTGGGCAGGGGGCGCCTCCTACGAGCAGTACTTC.

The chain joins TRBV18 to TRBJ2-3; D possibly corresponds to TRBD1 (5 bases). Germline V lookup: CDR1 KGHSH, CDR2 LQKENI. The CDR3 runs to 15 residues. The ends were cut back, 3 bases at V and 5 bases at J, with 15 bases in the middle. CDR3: CASSPELLGEDTQYF. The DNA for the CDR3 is TGTGCCAGCTCACCCGAATTATTAGGGGAAGATACGCAGTATTTT.